The present T cell receptor beta chain was sequenced within a study of monozygotic twins with inflammatory bowel disease. The CDR3 extends over 14 amino acids. Germline CDR1 is SGHTA and CDR2 is FQGTGA. No DNA is given; TCRdb re-called the 5' RACE reads and lists each CDR3 protein once. The sample totals roughly 140,000 distinct CDR3 sequences; its top ten clones hold under 2.5%. The receptor was isolated from a human donor with ulcerative colitis or Crohn's disease, or a healthy co-twin of an affected twin (not recorded which). The chain is built from TRBV7-3 and TRBJ1-1. Specimen: blood. CDR3 sequence reads: CASSLQGWNTEAFF.